This TCR beta chain was sequenced during a study of regulatory T cells in long-lasting Graves disease. This clonotype was detected ten times or more. Germline-derived CDR1 and CDR2 are LNHDA and SQIVND (reference sequence). CDR3 length equals 14 residues. Trimming shortened V by 2 bases and J by 4 bases, and 11 bases separated the two germline ends. Indicated time point: newly diagnosed GD, antithyroid drugs for less than 3 months. From RNA extracted from PBMCs, the TCR library was made. The authors built TCR beta libraries using iRepertoire HTBI primers and Arm-PCR of CDR3 regions. Per the authors' pipeline: Throughout the samples, researchers identified 50 to 75 TRBV and approximately 14 TRBJ segments. TCRdb called the multiplex PCR reads again in MiXCR, with one record for every CDR3 protein. The V and J calls reflect TCRdb's pipeline rather than the authors' work. The table has about 400,000 distinct CDR3 sequences, approximately 16% seen once; the top ten hold approximately 8%.

The same specimen was also included in a second study, on T cells in Graves' hyperthyroidism and ophthalmopathy. As that report states: First-round RT-PCR with HTBI primers amplified the TCR CDR3 region. Also found in blood were most expanded thyroid clonotypes above 0.001.

This TCR was recovered from a woman aged 40 to 50 with Graves disease. Specimen: peripheral blood mononuclear cells (PBMCs), collected at new diagnosis, from a patient treated with antithyroid drugs. The J gene is TRBJ1-2, the V gene TRBV19; D is uncertain. The DNA for the CDR3 is TGTGCCAGTAGTATACTATCTGTTAGCTATGGCTACACCTTC. It codes for CASSILSVSYGYTF.